The present entry profiles one TCR beta chain with its context. The CDR3 extends over 15 amino acids. CDR1 and CDR2 (germline): LNHDA, SQIVND (reference sequence). Trimming removed 5 bases at V and 5 bases at J, with 16 bases between. These data come from a study of blood T cell repertoires in COVID-19. Across the whole study: Spain, Italy and the United States supplied samples that represented acute and convalescent COVID-19.

The protocol was immunoSEQ multiplex PCR, while the TCRdb copy is restricted to in-frame clones and leaves out a portion. The data show approximately 74,000 clones, 86% seen once. This chain joins TRBV19 and TRBJ2-1; possible D gene TRBD2, 6 bases. Sequencing was done on a sample of peripheral blood. The TCR comes from a woman aged 60-75 years with acute or convalescent COVID-19. CDR3 DNA: TGTGCCAGTAGTTTGACCGGGACTTTGAACAATGAGCAGTTCTTC. Its translation: CASSLTGTLNNEQFF.